The 27 T cell receptor beta chains given below trace back to one sample, sequenced in a study of CD8+ T cells in alopecia areata. After isolation, RNA underwent reverse transcription to generate cDNA as the sequencing template. Generated by immunoSEQ multiplex PCR, the TCRdb table keeps only in-frame clones and is missing some. The sample has some 120,000 clones, approximately 60% seen once; the top ten hold around 6%. Stated treatment: oral pan-JAK inhibitor, 5-10 mg twice daily. Source: CD4+ T cells sorted from blood, taken at week 4, from a patient treated with tofacitinib. The source is a human donor with alopecia areata.

The chain joins TRBV7-6 to TRBJ1-2; 8 bases fit TRBD1. Trimming removed 5 bases from V and 7 bases from J; junction bases left unmatched: 6. CDR1 and CDR2 (germline): SGHVS, FNYEAQ. The CDR3 contains 13 residues. The CDR3 here is CASSATGVAGYTF. Written as DNA, the CDR3 is TGTGCCAGCAGCGCGACAGGGGTGGCTGGCTACACCTTC.

V is TRBV10-3 and J is TRBJ2-1; 9 positions match TRBD2. Germline V gives CDR1 ENHRY, CDR2 SYGVKD. This CDR3 contains 16 residues. V was pared by 7 bases and J by 9 bases, with 16 bases of the junction left unmatched. CDR3 residues: CAINPVGAGGVGEQFF. The CDR3 DNA reads TGTGCCATCAACCCAGTCGGAGCGGGGGGCGTTGGTGAGCAGTTCTTC.

J is TRBJ2-1 and V is TRBV11-1; D is unclear. Germline CDR1 and CDR2: SGHAT and FQDESV (reference sequence). The CDR3 runs to 15 residues. V lost 6 bases and J 5 bases, leaving 17 bases between the germline ends. The CDR3 protein is CASRPVSWKHNEQFF. CDR3 bases: TGTGCCAGCAGACCCGTCTCGTGGAAACACAATGAGCAGTTCTTC.

The chain combines TRBV5-1 with TRBJ1-1, with D perhaps TRBD1 (5 bases). Per the germline V gene, CDR1 is SGHRS and CDR2 is YFSETQ. This CDR3 has 15 residues. Deletions cut 0 bases from V and 3 bases from J, with 12 bases between. The CDR3 DNA is TGCGCCAGCAGCTTGGCTGGGCAGGGAGACACTGAAGCTTTCTTT. Encoded protein: CASSLAGQGDTEAFF.

This rearrangement joins TRBV18 to TRBJ2-3; 7 bases align to TRBD2. With 3 bases clipped from V and 5 bases from J, the junction kept 8 bases outside the gene matches. CDR3 length: 15 amino acids. Germline V CDR1 and CDR2: KGHSH, LQKENI. The CDR3, as DNA: TGTGCCAGCTCACCGGGGCGGGAGAGCGGAGATACGCAGTATTTT. Translation: CASSPGRESGDTQYF.

In this sample, this clone turned up once. The J gene is TRBJ2-3, the V gene TRBV7-2; 7 nucleotides match TRBD2. The CDR3 contains 16 residues. CDR1 and CDR2 from the germline V gene are SGHTA and FQGNSA. J gave up 2 bases and V 4 bases, and 9 bases lay outside the gene matches. DNA for the CDR3: TGTGCCAGCAGCTCCCGGTCGGGAGGTGCCACAGATACGCAGTATTTT. Its protein is CASSSRSGGATDTQYF. The entire variable domain, with the rest obtained from reference TRBV7-2 and TRBJ2-3, is as follows: GAGVSQSPSNKVTEKGKDVELRCDPISGHTALYWYRQSLGQGLEFLIYFQGNSAPDKSGLPSDRFSAERTGGSVSTLTIQRTQQEDSAVYLCASSSRSGGATDTQYFGPGTRLTVL.

This clone was detected only a few times. The chain is built from TRBV4-2 and TRBJ2-7, with D possibly matching TRBD1 (5 bases). Germline-derived CDR1 and CDR2 are LGHNA and YNFKEQ. V was trimmed by 4 bases and J by 1 base, leaving 14 bases between them. There are 15 residues in the CDR3. The CDR3 spells CASSPGHGVSYEQYF. CDR3 nucleotide sequence: TGTGCCAGCAGCCCTGGACATGGGGTTTCCTACGAGCAGTACTTC.

This clone appeared a few times. This rearrangement joins TRBV5-1 to TRBJ2-3; D not resolved. V was clipped by 0 bases and J by 5 bases, with 7 bases between them. Germline CDR1 SGHRS, CDR2 YFSETQ. The CDR3 length is 13 residues. The CDR3 nucleotides read TGCGCCAGCAGCTTGGAACAGCTAGATACGCAGTATTTT. Translating it yields CASSLEQLDTQYF.

The chain links TRBV7-3 to TRBJ2-7; D might be TRBD1 (6 bases). CDR1 is SGHTA and CDR2 is FQGTGA in the germline V gene. The CDR3 is 15 amino acids. V lost 5 bases to trimming and J lost 2 bases, with 16 bases between them. The CDR3 nucleotides are TGTGCCAGCAGCCCGAAGACAGGAGGACCCTACGAGCAGTACTTC. Protein: CASSPKTGGPYEQYF.

The chain couples TRBV4-1 to TRBJ1-5; no definite D call. V was trimmed by 4 bases and J by 5 bases, leaving 24 bases between them. Germline values: CDR1 MGHRA, CDR2 YSYEKL. CDR3 length: 18 amino acids. CDR3 nucleotide sequence: TGCGCCAGCAGCCGACAAGCTAGTGGACGTTTAAGTCATCAGCCCCAGCATTTT. Protein sequence: CASSRQASGRLSHQPQHF.

The chain carries TRBV30 and TRBJ1-5; D not certain. The germline V and J ends were trimmed by 0 bases and 0 bases, with 3 bases remaining between them. The CDR3 sequence is 13 residues long. Germline lookup yields CDR1 GTSNPN and CDR2 SVGIG (reference sequence). The CDR3 DNA is TGTGCCTGGAGTGTACTTAGCAATCAGCCCCAGCATTTT. Amino acids: CAWSVLSNQPQHF.

The chain carries TRBV2 and TRBJ2-5, with TRBD1 matching 7 bases. Losses at the gene ends were 6 bases for V and 2 bases for J; bases not matched to a gene: 9. Germline values: CDR1 SNHLY, CDR2 FYNNEI. The CDR3 is 15 residues long. This chain's CDR3 is CASRKDRAPQETQYF. The CDR3 DNA follows: TGTGCCAGCAGGAAAGACAGGGCCCCACAAGAGACCCAGTACTTC.

The CDR3 protein is CASSVATEEGRTQYF. The CDR3 nucleotides read TGTGCCAGCAGCGTAGCTACAGAGGAGGGGAGGACCCAGTACTTC. V is TRBV9 and J is TRBJ2-5; perhaps TRBD2 as D (6 bases). The germline V and J ends were trimmed by 0 bases and 7 bases, with 16 bases remaining between them. CDR3 length equals 15 residues. CDR1 and CDR2 (germline): SGDLS, YYNGEE.

This chain uses TRBV29-1 with TRBJ2-5; D not resolved. Trimming removed 6 bases from V and 0 bases from J, with 5 bases in between. Germline V gene data show CDR1 as SQVTM and CDR2 as ANQGSEA. The length of the CDR3 is 11 residues. Here the CDR3 DNA reads TGCAGCGTAAGGTACCAAGAGACCCAGTACTTC. Protein sequence: CSVRYQETQYF.

This clone showed up just once. The rearrangement joins TRBV7-9 to TRBJ1-1; D ambiguous. Trimming took off 1 base at V and 5 bases at J, with 14 bases between the two ends. The CDR3 totals 15 residues. Germline lookup yields CDR1 SEHNR and CDR2 FQNEAQ (reference sequence). CDR3 residues: CASSLDGSPRTEAFF. In DNA form, the CDR3 reads TGTGCCAGCAGCTTAGATGGCAGTCCCCGAACTGAAGCTTTCTTT.

The chain recombines TRBV30 with TRBJ2-2; 10 nucleotides agree with TRBD2. CDR1 GTSNPN and CDR2 SVGIG come from the germline V gene (reference sequence). This CDR3 is built from 14 residues. Unmatched junction bases numbered 2, after V lost 6 bases and J lost 1 base. Written as DNA, the CDR3 is TGTGCCTGCCGGACTAGCGGGAACACCGGGGAGCTGTTTTTT. Translated, it gives CACRTSGNTGELFF.

The chain carries TRBV9 and TRBJ1-6; D unresolved. Trimming removed 4 bases at V and 6 bases at J, with 14 bases between. The CDR3 is 15 amino acids. The germline CDR1 and CDR2 sequences are SGDLS and YYNGEE. The CDR3 region is CASSTAGMVNSPLHF. CDR3 bases: TGTGCCAGCAGCACCGCCGGGATGGTTAATTCACCCCTCCACTTT.

The chain uses TRBV30 and TRBJ1-1; D call uncertain. Per germline, CDR1 GTSNPN and CDR2 SVGIG (reference sequence). The CDR3 covers 14 residues. V shed 0 bases and J shed 1 base, with 9 bases lying between them. The CDR3 DNA reads TGTGCCTGGAGTGTACAAAATGGGAACACTGAAGCTTTCTTT. Residues: CAWSVQNGNTEAFF.

The V gene is TRBV5-1, the J gene TRBJ2-6, with D possibly being TRBD2 (5 bases). Germline CDR1 is SGHRS and CDR2 is YFSETQ. Trimming removed 4 bases at V and 7 bases at J, with 12 bases between. This CDR3 is 14 amino acids long. The CDR3 spells CASSTDGEANVLTF. CDR3 bases: TGCGCCAGCAGCACGGACGGGGAAGCCAACGTCCTGACTTTC.

CDR3 DNA sequence: TGTGCCAGCAGCCCCCGATCTCCGGGGGTTGAGCAGTTCTTC. This gives the protein CASSPRSPGVEQFF. The V gene is TRBV7-2, the J gene TRBJ2-1; D might be TRBD2 (6 bases). The V and J ends lost 5 bases and 9 bases respectively, with 17 bases between them. Germline V gene sequence: CDR1 SGHTA, CDR2 FQGNSA. This CDR3 has 14 amino acids. Full variable domain (rest looked up from reference TRBV7-2 and TRBJ2-1): GAGVSQSPSNKVTEKGKDVELRCDPISGHTALYWYRQSLGQGLEFLIYFQGNSAPDKSGLPSDRFSAERTGGSVSTLTIQRTQQEDSAVYLCASSPRSPGVEQFFGPGTRLTVL.

The chain couples TRBV30 to TRBJ1-2; unclear D gene. CDR3 length equals 15 residues. V gave up 3 bases and J gave up 0 bases, with 14 bases separating them. Germline V lookup: CDR1 GTSNPN, CDR2 SVGIG (reference sequence). The CDR3 bases are TGTGCCTGGAGCGCAACAGCCGGGGCTAACTATGGCTACACCTTC. Amino acids: CAWSATAGANYGYTF.

Comments on this clone: At one of its ends the junction is not consistent with the germline gene, which may arise from a read error. The rearrangement joins TRBV29-1 to TRBJ2-7; the D is unclear. CDR1 is SQVTM and CDR2 is ANQGSEA in the germline V gene. This CDR3 contains 12 residues. This chain's CDR3 is CSVVSAGDEQHF. CDR3 DNA: TGCAGCGTTGTGTCGGCAGGTGACGAGCAGCACTTC.

This clone has more than one count but fewer than ten. The same CDR3 can be traced to other DNA sequences in this sample. The chain links TRBV14 to TRBJ1-5, with 7 bases identical to TRBD1. Germline CDR1 and CDR2: SGHDN and FVKESK. V lost 4 bases and J lost 4; bases outside the gene matches: 1. CDR3 size: 13 residues. The CDR3 region is CASSLDRNQPQHF. DNA of the CDR3: TGTGCCAGCAGCCTGGACAGGAATCAGCCCCAGCATTTT.

The chain uses TRBV28 and TRBJ2-5; D gene uncertain. The ends were cut back, 6 bases at V and 1 base at J, with 6 bases in the middle. The CDR3 loop spans 12 amino acids. Germline V gives CDR1 MDHEN, CDR2 SYDVKM. CDR3 residues: CASREPQETQYF. DNA for the CDR3: TGTGCCAGCAGGGAACCCCAAGAGACCCAGTACTTC. Variable domain in full (rest from reference TRBV28 and TRBJ2-5): DVKVTQSSRYLVKRTGEKVFLECVQDMDHENMFWYRQDPGLGLRLIYFSYDVKMKEKGDIPEGYSVSREKKERFSLILESASTNQTSMYLCASREPQETQYFGPGTRLLVL.

J is TRBJ2-2 and V is TRBV7-8; D is uncertain. The V and J ends lost 0 bases and 5 bases respectively, with 10 bases between them. The CDR3 consists of 15 residues. Germline values: CDR1 SGHVS, CDR2 FQNEAQ. The CDR3 DNA is TGTGCCAGCAGCTTAGCCTCGCGCGGTACCGGGGAGCTGTTTTTT. This encodes CASSLASRGTGELFF.

This rearrangement joins TRBV5-1 to TRBJ2-5, with TRBD1 identical over 7 bases. Looked up from germline, CDR1 is SGHRS and CDR2 is YFSETQ. V gave up 5 bases and J gave up 2 bases; unmatched junction bases: 9. This CDR3 has 15 amino acids. The CDR3 sequence is CASRKEWDRQETQYF. CDR3 coding DNA: TGCGCCAGCAGGAAGGAGTGGGACAGACAAGAGACCCAGTACTTC.

This sequence joins TRBV7-9 and TRBJ1-6; TRBD1 agrees at 7 bases. Germline V lookup: CDR1 SEHNR, CDR2 FQNEAQ (reference sequence). V trimming: 5 bases; J trimming: 7 bases; junction bases outside the gene matches: 11. The CDR3 loop spans 16 amino acids. CDR3 sequence (DNA): TGTGCCAGCAGCACTAAGGTGGGACAGACCAATTCACCCCTCCACTTT. The encoded protein is CASSTKVGQTNSPLHF.